This TCR beta chain came from a study of cytomegalovirus exposure and HLA in healthy donors. Study-wide results and limits: High sensitivity and specificity were reportedly achieved when the classifier diagnosed cytomegalovirus status. Specific recognition of CMV antigens was confirmed in vitro for a few chains (all CMV-associated).

For this clone: Its antigen remains unidentified.

Donors came from a validation cohort of 95 to 150 subjects, distinct from the first 666-subject cohort. Clones were sequenced by immunoSEQ multiplex PCR, and TCRdb holds only the in-frame ones, with some missing. The sample lists roughly 180,000 clones; roughly nine tenths were seen once. The sample was PBMCs. The sequence was collected from a man between 25 and 39 years old in good health and CMV-seropositive.

The CDR3 sequence: CASSLGGATPEQYF. The CDR3 region has the DNA TGTGCCAGCAGCCTAGGCGGGGCTACCCCAGAGCAGTACTTC. This rearrangement joins TRBV9 to TRBJ2-7; D is perhaps TRBD2 (6 bases). V dropped 4 bases and J dropped 7 bases, with 18 bases sitting between them. Germline lookup yields CDR1 SGDLS and CDR2 YYNGEE. This CDR3 has 14 amino acids.